This record looks at one T cell receptor (beta chain) sequence and its context. Its cognate antigen is unknown. V was cut by 4 bases and J by 1 base, with 14 bases left in between. Germline CDR1 reads SEHNR; CDR2 reads FQNEAQ (reference sequence). The CDR3 loop spans 15 amino acids. The sample comes from a study of CD8 T cells in Susac syndrome. The study's findings and limits: It was acknowledged in the study that the number of individuals who were included in its TCR sequencing and HLA analysis was relatively small.

RNA, at roughly 0.45 to 1 ug, was reverse transcribed with random hexamers. By means of immunoSEQ multiplex PCR, TCR beta CDR3 spanning 54 Vbeta and 13 Jbeta underwent amplification. TCRdb redid the calling of the immunoSEQ multiplex PCR reads with MiXCR, one entry per CDR3 protein. The repertoire has some 130,000 distinct CDR3 sequences, around 91% of them found once; the top ten carry around 0.24%. V and J are TRBV7-9 and TRBJ2-7; a weak D match, TRBD2 (6 bases). This clonotype originated in a human donor with multiple sclerosis. The sample was CD8+ T cells from PBMCs. The CDR3 nucleotides read TGTGCCAGCAGCTACCCCTCTCGGGGGTCCTACGAGCAGTACTTC. This sequence encodes CASSYPSRGSYEQYF.